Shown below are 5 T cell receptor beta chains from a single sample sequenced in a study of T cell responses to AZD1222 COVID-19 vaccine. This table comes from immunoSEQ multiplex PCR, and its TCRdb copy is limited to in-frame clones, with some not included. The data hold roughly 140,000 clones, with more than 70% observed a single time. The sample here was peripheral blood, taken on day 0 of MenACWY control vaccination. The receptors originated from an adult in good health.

The CDR3 reads CASSLDPKYGYTF. DNA for the CDR3: TGTGCCAGCAGCTTAGACCCCAAGTATGGCTACACCTTC. The V call is TRBV7-2, the J call TRBJ1-2, with unresolved D. V dropped 1 base and J dropped 5 bases, with 8 bases sitting between them. The CDR3 runs to 13 residues. The germline V gene encodes CDR1 SGHTA and CDR2 FQGNSA. The whole variable domain, filled in from reference TRBV7-2 and TRBJ1-2, reads GAGVSQSPSNKVTEKGKDVELRCDPISGHTALYWYRQSLGQGLEFLIYFQGNSAPDKSGLPSDRFSAERTGGSVSTLTIQRTQQEDSAVYLCASSLDPKYGYTFGSGTRLTVV.

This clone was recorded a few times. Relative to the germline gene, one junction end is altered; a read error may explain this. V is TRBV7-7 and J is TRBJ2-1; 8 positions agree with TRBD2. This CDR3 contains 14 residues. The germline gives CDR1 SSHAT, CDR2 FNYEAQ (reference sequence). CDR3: CASSLAGPYNEQFF. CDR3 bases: TGTGCTAGCAGCTTAGCGGGGCCTTACAATGAGCAGTTCTTC.

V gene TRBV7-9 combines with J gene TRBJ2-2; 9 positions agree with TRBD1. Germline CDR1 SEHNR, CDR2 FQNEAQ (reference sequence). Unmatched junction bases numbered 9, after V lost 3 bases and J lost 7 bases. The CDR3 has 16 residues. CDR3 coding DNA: TGTGCCAGCAGCTTCGGGACAGGGATTATTGGCGGGGAGCTGTTTTTT. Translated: CASSFGTGIIGGELFF.

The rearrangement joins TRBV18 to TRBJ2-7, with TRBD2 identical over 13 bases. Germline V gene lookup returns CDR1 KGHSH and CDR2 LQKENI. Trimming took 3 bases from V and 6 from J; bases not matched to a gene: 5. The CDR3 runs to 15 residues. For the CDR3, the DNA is TGTGCCAGCTCACCTCCCGGGACTAGCGGGACCGAGCAGTACTTC. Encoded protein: CASSPPGTSGTEQYF.

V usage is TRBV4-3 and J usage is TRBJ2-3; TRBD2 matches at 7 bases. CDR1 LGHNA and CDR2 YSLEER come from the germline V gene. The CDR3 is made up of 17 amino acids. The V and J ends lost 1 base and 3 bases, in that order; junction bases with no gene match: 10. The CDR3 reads CASSQVWGGRRTDTQYF. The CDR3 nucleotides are TGCGCCAGCAGCCAAGTGTGGGGGGGAAGGCGAACAGATACGCAGTATTTT.